Listed below are T cell receptor beta chains from one sample, sequenced in a study of cytomegalovirus exposure and HLA in healthy donors. Only in-frame clones appear in the TCRdb table, and some are missing; sequencing was by immunoSEQ multiplex PCR. The sample contains about 150,000 clones, roughly 77% of which appear only once. Input material: PBMCs. Receptors originate from a young man in good health and CMV-seropositive. Both conserved end residues are part of each CDR3. D genes are given only for firm matches. Size is stated for part of the rows, as once, few or many counts, or as a class when the clone is expanded.

d_call,clone_size,v_call,j_call,cdr3_nt,cdr3_aa
-,-,TRBV29-1,TRBJ1-3,TGCAGCGTTGAAAATCAGGGAAACACCATATATTTT,CSVENQGNTIYF
TRBD2,-,TRBV6-5,TRBJ2-2,TGTGCCAGCAGACTAGCGGGAGGGCGGACCGGGGAGCTGTTTTTT,CASRLAGGRTGELFF
-,few,TRBV6-5,TRBJ1-1,TGTGCCAGCAGAGCCGGGACTCTACGTGAAGCTTTCTTT,CASRAGTLREAFF
-,-,TRBV19,TRBJ1-3,TGTGCCAGTAGTGGTACTTATGGAAACACCATATATTTT,CASSGTYGNTIYF
TRBD2,-,TRBV28,TRBJ2-7,TGTGCCAGCAGGACTACTAGCGGGAGCTCCTACGAGCAGTACTTC,CASRTTSGSSYEQYF
TRBD2,once,TRBV14,TRBJ2-7,TGTGCCAGCAGCCAACCGGGACTAGCGGCCTACGAGCAGTACTTC,CASSQPGLAAYEQYF
-,-,TRBV11-1,TRBJ2-1,TGTGCCAGCAGCTTAGCCTTGGGAGGCGCTTATGAGCAGTTCTTC,CASSLALGGAYEQFF
TRBD1,once,TRBV4-3,TRBJ1-2,TGCGCCAGCAGCCAAGATGGGACAGGTGAGGATGGCTACACCTTC,CASSQDGTGEDGYTF
-,-,TRBV5-1,TRBJ2-5,TGCGCCAGCAGCTTGGGGATAGCGGACCTGTACCAAGAGACCCAGTACTTC,CASSLGIADLYQETQYF
TRBD1,few,TRBV5-4,TRBJ1-2,TGTGCCAGCAGCCACCGACAGGGGGCAAACTATGGCTACACCTTC,CASSHRQGANYGYTF
TRBD1,-,TRBV6-5,TRBJ1-3,TGTGCCAGTTCTGGGACAGTCGGAGAAAGAAACACCATATATTTT,CASSGTVGERNTIYF
TRBD2,-,TRBV11-3,TRBJ2-5,TGTGCCAGCAGCCCCGGGACTAGCGGGGGGACCAAAGAGACCCAGTACTTC,CASSPGTSGGTKETQYF
TRBD2,once,TRBV6-4,TRBJ2-2,TGTGCCAGCAGTGACTCGACTCTAGCGGGCACCGGGGAGCTGTTTTTT,CASSDSTLAGTGELFF
TRBD1,-,TRBV11-1,TRBJ2-2,TGTGCCAGCAGCAGGGACAGGGCGAACACCGGGGAGCTGTTTTTT,CASSRDRANTGELFF
TRBD2,-,TRBV5-4,TRBJ2-7,TGTGCCAGCAGCTACAAGCGGGGACCAGTATACGAGCAGTACTTC,CASSYKRGPVYEQYF
-,-,TRBV19,TRBJ1-1,TGTGCCAGTATTCTGGGGGGAACTGAAGCTTTCTTT,CASILGGTEAFF
TRBD1,-,TRBV19,TRBJ2-2,TGTGCCAGTAGCCCGACAGGGTCCTACACCGGGGAGCTGTTTTTT,CASSPTGSYTGELFF
TRBD2,-,TRBV7-3,TRBJ2-3,TGTGCCAGCAGCTCTGGACTAGCGGAAAGCACAGATACGCAGTATTTT,CASSSGLAESTDTQYF
-,few,TRBV12-5,TRBJ1-5,TGTGCTAGTGGACCCGGACAGCACAATCAGCCCCAGCATTTT,CASGPGQHNQPQHF
-,-,TRBV10-3,TRBJ2-3,TGTGCCATCAGGGGAGGGGGTGTAACAGATACGCAGTATTTT,CAIRGGGVTDTQYF
TRBD1,-,TRBV28,TRBJ1-2,TGTGCCAGCAGCAGTGACAGGGGGCGGGGGTATGGCTACACCTTC,CASSSDRGRGYGYTF
TRBD1,-,TRBV6-5,TRBJ1-2,TGTGCCAGCAGTCAGGGACAGGGGATCTATGGCTACACCTTC,CASSQGQGIYGYTF
-,-,TRBV9,TRBJ2-7,TGTGCCAGCAGCAAACGAGATGTGGGGACAAACTCCTACGAGCAGTACTTC,CASSKRDVGTNSYEQYF
TRBD1,-,TRBV5-8,TRBJ2-1,TGTGCCAGCACCCCGGACAGGGTAGAGCAGTTCTTC,CASTPDRVEQFF
-,-,TRBV6-5,TRBJ2-7,TGTGCCAGCAGTTACTCGAAACTAGCCGCCTACGAGCAGTACTTC,CASSYSKLAAYEQYF
-,few,TRBV5-1,TRBJ1-4,TGCGCCAGCAGCCCCGGGACACTGGGGCGCGAAAAACTGTTTTTT,CASSPGTLGREKLFF
-,-,TRBV27,TRBJ2-2,TGTGCCAGCAGTTTAGCGGGGACGAACACCGGGGAGCTGTTTTTT,CASSLAGTNTGELFF
-,-,TRBV9,TRBJ2-7,TGTGCCAGCAGCGTTAGCGCCAGCTCCTACGAGCAGTACTTC,CASSVSASSYEQYF
TRBD1,-,TRBV18,TRBJ2-7,TGTGCCAGCTCACCAACCACAGGGGGCCTCTGGTACGAGCAGTACTTC,CASSPTTGGLWYEQYF
-,-,TRBV2,TRBJ1-5,TGTGCCAGCACCCCCTTGGACGGCTCGGGGCAGCCCCAGCATTTT,CASTPLDGSGQPQHF
-,-,TRBV6-6,TRBJ1-2,TGTGCCAGCAGTTACCTAGGGATGGGGGCAGACTATGGCTACACCTTC,CASSYLGMGADYGYTF
-,-,TRBV5-1,TRBJ2-7,TGCGCCAGCAGCACTTCAAACAGCTACGAGCAGTACTTC,CASSTSNSYEQYF
-,-,TRBV7-3,TRBJ2-1,TGTGCCAGCAGCTTTATAGCGGACAAAGGGAATGAGCAGTTCTTC,CASSFIADKGNEQFF
-,-,TRBV5-6,TRBJ1-4,TGTGCCAGCAGCCACCCCAGGGAAGAGAATGAAAAACTGTTTTTT,CASSHPREENEKLFF
TRBD1,-,TRBV19,TRBJ1-2,TGTGCCAGTGCAACGCGACAGGGGACCGCTAACTATGGCTACACCTTC,CASATRQGTANYGYTF
TRBD2,-,TRBV19,TRBJ2-3,TGTGCCAGTAGTACCGCCCCGTGGGAGCGGGATTACACAGATACGCAGTATTTT,CASSTAPWERDYTDTQYF
-,-,TRBV19,TRBJ1-2,TGTGCCAGTAGTGGGACTTTGCACTATGGCTACACCTTC,CASSGTLHYGYTF
-,-,TRBV29-1,TRBJ2-3,TGCAGCGTCACAGAAGGCACAGATACGCAGTATTTT,CSVTEGTDTQYF
-,-,TRBV14,TRBJ2-7,TGTGCCAGCAGCCAAGATGGTGGGGGCCCTGTGCAGTACTTC,CASSQDGGGPVQYF
-,-,TRBV27,TRBJ2-5,TGTGCCAGCAGTTTAGGAGGGGTGGTGGGGGCCCAGTACTTC,CASSLGGVVGAQYF
-,-,TRBV5-6,TRBJ1-2,TGTGCCAGCATCCCTTTTCTCAGGTCCCGCAACTATGGCTACACCTTC,CASIPFLRSRNYGYTF
-,-,TRBV4-2,TRBJ2-5,TGTGCCAGCAGCGGTGGCTTGCTGGAGACCCAGTACTTC,CASSGGLLETQYF
-,few,TRBV27,TRBJ2-2,TGTGCCAGCAGTCAGATAAACACCGGGGAGCTGTTTTTT,CASSQINTGELFF
-,-,TRBV15,TRBJ2-1,TGTGCCACCAGCAGAGGGAGGGACCAAAACAATGAGCAGTTCTTC,CATSRGRDQNNEQFF